The rows below give T cell receptor beta chains drawn from one sample of a study of metastatic and nonmetastatic thyroid tumors. Via MiXCR, TCRdb re-called the PCR reads. The table has approximately 20,000 clones, about 15% seen once. The source material was blood. Receptors were obtained from a female donor with papillary thyroid cancer or a benign thyroid nodule (not recorded which). Some clones in this sample may be carry-over from other donors' samples. CDR3s include the opening cysteine and the closing phenylalanine or tryptophan. Clone size is given for some rows only: seen once, a few or many times, or a class if the clone is expanded.

many | TRBJ2-1 | TRBV13 | CASRHRSSRRGNEQFF
many | TRBJ2-3 | TRBV7-8 | CASSLVGGRVQGTQYF
few | TRBJ2-1 | TRBV13 | CASSPRTSGKSYNEQFF
medium-sized | TRBJ2-7 | TRBV6-1 | CASGEATFSYEQYF
. | TRBJ2-7 | TRBV7-9 | CASSFRGDPSYEQYF
few | TRBJ1-2 | TRBV27 | CASSLSDSPRYGYTF
. | TRBJ2-3 | TRBV7-9 | CASSLVSTDTQYF
many | TRBJ1-6 | TRBV28 | CASSLAGGGISYNSPLHF
many | TRBJ2-1 | TRBV4-1 | CASSHPSGRRPFLDEQFF
many | TRBJ1-4 | TRBV13 | CASTGGTGPNEKLFF
many | TRBJ2-3 | TRBV5-4 | CASSQRSYTDTQYF
. | TRBJ2-5 | TRBV5-1 | CASSEGDRETQYF
many | TRBJ2-2 | TRBV18 | CASSPQTANTGELFF
. | TRBJ1-1 | TRBV6-2/TRBV6-3 | CASSYVGSNTEAFF
medium-sized | TRBJ1-2 | TRBV12-3/TRBV12-4 | CASSFSTAGEGYTF
many | TRBJ2-4 | TRBV6-1 | CASRASGRVKNIQYF
many | TRBJ2-7 | TRBV5-8 | CASSFPKLGGYEQYF
few | TRBJ2-7 | TRBV6-1 | CASSMGGAGPRNYEQYF
. | TRBJ2-7 | TRBV2 | CASSDGVLAGYLGEQYF
few | TRBJ1-2 | TRBV19 | CASSQSVAHGYTF
many | TRBJ1-2 | TRBV7-9 | CGAGDYGYTF
medium-sized | TRBJ1-3 | TRBV2 | CASRGYGLSGNTIYF
medium-sized | TRBJ1-6 | TRBV6-5 | CASSYSWDSYSPLHF
many | TRBJ1-2 | TRBV14 | CASSPGFGYGYTF
. | TRBJ1-2 | TRBV3-1 | CASSSLRFMKTYGYTF
many | TRBJ2-7 | TRBV30 | CAWSDKNRGSYEQYF
. | TRBJ2-7 | TRBV7-2 | CASSSQGDEQYF
medium-sized | TRBJ1-1 | TRBV12-3/TRBV12-4 | CATKTETANTEAFF
many | TRBJ1-1 | TRBV7-8 | CASSLGQGMIEAFF
many | TRBJ1-4 | TRBV20-1 | CSARQATNEKLFF
many | TRBJ1-1 | TRBV5-5 | CASRYRGNTEAFF
. | TRBJ2-1 | TRBV5-5 | CASSLFWSGEQFF
many | TRBJ1-2 | TRBV4-2 | CASSQGESHYGYTF
. | TRBJ2-1 | TRBV27 | CACSPGGFNEQFF
many | TRBJ1-2 | TRBV29-1 | CSVEVGANYGYTF
. | TRBJ2-3 | TRBV13 | CASSYPGQGNTDTQYF
many | TRBJ2-5 | TRBV19 | CASRLTGQETQYF
many | TRBJ1-2 | TRBV5-4 | CASRDRASNYGYTF
few | TRBJ1-3 | TRBV6-4 | CTSPRTASSGNTIYF
many | TRBJ1-5 | TRBV11-2 | CASSFGQGNQPQHF
many | TRBJ1-2 | TRBV16 | CASSTGTWGFYGYTF
many | TRBJ2-7 | TRBV30 | CAWSRGSDEQYF
many | TRBJ2-7 | TRBV4-1 | CASSLSGYSYEQYF
. | TRBJ2-5 | TRBV20-1 | CSASGRLMETQYF
. | TRBJ1-2 | TRBV5-1 | CASSFEGVGYTF
many | TRBJ2-1 | TRBV9 | CASSPNSGSSYNEQFF
. | TRBJ1-2 | TRBV28 | CASILKDYGYSF
few | TRBJ2-1 | TRBV5-5 | CASSVQGRWEVGNEQFF
. | TRBJ2-1 | TRBV3-1 | CASSYRGGLNEQFF
many | TRBJ1-1 | TRBV5-1 | CASSLPRGTEAFF
many | TRBJ2-4 | TRBV28 | CASSLAGGGNIQYF